The 32 T cell receptor beta chains listed next were all sequenced from one sample in a study of control samples from healthy donors and cancer patients. The assay was immunoSEQ multiplex PCR, and TCRdb's table has in-frame clones only and misses some. The sample contains some 150,000 clones, around 94% of which appear only once. What was sequenced was PBMCs. The receptors were gathered from a man in his 60s with colorectal cancer.

As DNA, the CDR3 is TGTGCCAGCAGCTTGGTTACAGGACTTGAAGCTTTCTTT. Its protein product is CASSLVTGLEAFF. J is TRBJ1-1 and V is TRBV5-5; possible D gene TRBD1, 5 bases. V lost 0 bases to trimming and J lost 7 bases, with 10 bases between them. This CDR3 region has 13 residues. The germline CDR1 and CDR2 sequences are SGHKS and YYEKEE (reference sequence). Filled out from reference TRBV5-5 and TRBJ1-1, the complete variable domain reads DAGVTQSPTHLIKTRGQQVTLRCSPISGHKSVSWYQQVLGQGPQFIFQYYEKEERGRGNFPDRFSARQFPNYSSELNVNALLLGDSALYLCASSLVTGLEAFFGQGTRLTVV.

This clone has only one observation. The chain links TRBV7-2 to TRBJ1-5; unclear D gene. The V gene's germline CDR1 is SGHTA and CDR2 FQGNSA. The CDR3 length is 14 residues. With 3 bases removed from V and 0 bases from J, the gap between germline ends came to 6 bases. CDR3 loop: CASSLWFSNQPQHF. CDR3 sequence (DNA): TGTGCCAGCAGCTTGTGGTTTAGCAATCAGCCCCAGCATTTT.

V gene TRBV6-5 combines with J gene TRBJ1-1, with D maybe TRBD1 (5 bases). V lost 9 bases and J 5 bases, leaving 16 bases between the germline ends. The CDR3 covers 13 residues. In germline, CDR1 is MNHEY, CDR2 SVGAGI. CDR3 amino acids: CASIGTSSTEAFF. CDR3 nucleotide sequence: TGTGCCAGTATCGGGACGTCGAGTACTGAAGCTTTCTTT.

The chain combines TRBV29-1 with TRBJ2-7; 8 bases map to TRBD1. The CDR3 consists of 14 residues. Germline-derived CDR1 and CDR2 are SQVTM and ANQGSEA. V lost 7 bases to trimming and J lost 5 bases; unmatched junction nucleotides: 13. This CDR3 is CSAGIGQGINEQYF. Written as DNA, the CDR3 is TGCAGCGCCGGGATCGGACAGGGTATTAACGAGCAGTACTTC.

The chain links TRBV7-2 to TRBJ1-5, with a tentative D call TRBD1 (6 bases). The CDR3 extends over 14 amino acids. V was cut by 6 bases and J by 5 bases, with 14 bases left in between. Germline V lookup: CDR1 SGHTA, CDR2 FQGNSA. CDR3 bases: TGTGCCAGCAGTACAGGGATGGGTCATCAGCCCCAGCATTTT. This gives the protein CASSTGMGHQPQHF.

The rearrangement links TRBV18 to TRBJ1-1, with no clear D. This CDR3 contains 13 residues. From germline, CDR1 is KGHSH and CDR2 LQKENI. The V end was cut by 11 bases, the J end by 1 base, with 14 bases between. The CDR3 DNA reads as TGTGCCGGATCGGTCGGGGAGAACACTGAAGCTTTCTTT. It translates to CAGSVGENTEAFF.

DNA for the CDR3: TGTGCCAGCAGCTTAGCGACGGGTTATGACACCGGGGAGCTGTTTTTT. It encodes CASSLATGYDTGELFF. This sequence joins TRBV7-8 and TRBJ2-2; D gene uncertain. From germline, CDR1 is SGHVS and CDR2 FQNEAQ. The V gene lost 0 bases and the J gene lost 3 bases, with 11 bases spanning the gap. CDR3 length equals 16 residues.

V gene TRBV11-2 combines with J gene TRBJ1-6, with D unresolved. Germline V gene data show CDR1 as SGHAT and CDR2 as FQNNGV. The CDR3 runs to 19 residues. Trimming left V 5 bases short and J 5 bases short, with 25 bases between. The CDR3 protein is CASSPPWWPTRADNSPLHF. As DNA, the CDR3 is TGTGCCAGCAGCCCCCCATGGTGGCCCACTAGGGCCGATAATTCACCCCTCCACTTT.

V gene TRBV5-1 combines with J gene TRBJ1-3; D is unclear. V lost 1 base, J lost 4 bases, and 3 bases lay in between. Germline V lookup: CDR1 SGHRS, CDR2 YFSETQ. The CDR3 covers 12 residues. The CDR3, as DNA: TGCGCCAGCAGCTTGTGGGGAAACACCATATATTTT. This codes for CASSLWGNTIYF.

The V call is TRBV6-5, the J call TRBJ1-1, with D possibly matching TRBD1 (5 bases). Germline lookup yields CDR1 MNHEY and CDR2 SVGAGI. The germline V and J ends were trimmed by 5 bases and 10 bases, with 20 bases remaining between them. The CDR3 runs to 14 residues. The CDR3 nucleotides read TGTGCCAGCAGTAGAAGGGGCCAGAGGGAATTAGCTTTCTTT. Protein sequence: CASSRRGQRELAFF.

The genes are TRBV10-1 and TRBJ1-1; D is perhaps TRBD1 (6 bases). This CDR3 has 17 amino acids. Germline V gene lookup returns CDR1 WNHNN and CDR2 SYGVQD (reference sequence). The ends were cut back, 0 bases at V and 10 bases at J, with 24 bases in the middle. The CDR3 DNA follows: TGCGCCAGCAGTGAGTCGGCCGGGAAGGGGGTCTGGGTCGGAGCTTTCTTT. The encoded protein is CASSESAGKGVWVGAFF.

The rearrangement uses TRBV4-1 and TRBJ1-5; a weak D match, TRBD1 (5 bases). The CDR3 is made up of 17 amino acids. V lost 3 bases and J 0 bases, leaving 15 bases between the germline ends. Looked up from germline, CDR1 is MGHRA and CDR2 is YSYEKL. The CDR3 region is CASSHYRGEGSNQPQHF. CDR3 DNA: TGCGCCAGCAGCCACTATCGGGGGGAGGGTAGCAATCAGCCCCAGCATTTT.

This clone was counted once. The CDR3 loop is CASSYRQGNGYTF. The CDR3, as DNA: TGTGCCAGCAGTTACAGGCAGGGGAATGGCTACACCTTC. This chain links TRBV12-3 or TRBV12-4 with TRBJ1-2; perhaps TRBD1 as D (6 bases). This CDR3 contains 13 residues. Trimming removed 4 bases from V and 6 bases from J, with 12 bases in between.

The chain combines TRBV12-3 or TRBV12-4 with TRBJ1-5; D is ambiguous. The CDR3 length is 13 residues. V shed 7 bases and J shed 6 bases, with 13 bases lying between them. Here the CDR3 reads CASNPGAGQPQHF. DNA for the CDR3: TGTGCCAGCAACCCAGGCGCAGGTCAGCCCCAGCATTTT.

The V call is TRBV4-2, the J call TRBJ2-5; 15 nucleotides match TRBD2. After removal of 4 bases from V and 5 bases from J, the junction contained 5 bases not matched to a gene. Germline V gives CDR1 LGHNA, CDR2 YNFKEQ. The CDR3 is 16 residues long. The chain's CDR3 is CASSRTSGGAVETQYF. The CDR3 DNA reads as TGTGCCAGCAGCCGGACTAGCGGGGGGGCCGTGGAGACCCAGTACTTC.

This CDR3 reads CASSPLREIGNTIYF. CDR3 DNA sequence: TGTGCCAGCTCACCACTCAGGGAAATTGGAAACACCATATATTTT. The chain has TRBV18 and TRBJ1-3, with a possible D match to TRBD1 (5 bases). Germline values: CDR1 KGHSH, CDR2 LQKENI. The CDR3 has 15 amino acids. Trimming left V 1 base short and J 3 bases short, with 10 bases between.

The V call is TRBV6-5, the J call TRBJ1-5; 8 bases line up with TRBD1. The CDR3 spans 13 residues. With 6 bases clipped from V and 5 bases from J, the junction kept 3 bases outside the gene matches. Germline V gives CDR1 MNHEY, CDR2 SVGAGI. The CDR3 DNA sequence: TGTGCCAGCAGAGGACAGGGACATCAGCCCCAGCATTTT. Protein product: CASRGQGHQPQHF.

This clone was detected only a few times. The chain uses TRBV12-3 or TRBV12-4 and TRBJ1-2; D possibly corresponds to TRBD1 (6 bases). The CDR3 extends over 12 amino acids. V shed 5 bases and J shed 4 bases, with 8 bases lying between them. The CDR3, as DNA: TGTGCCAGCAGTGGACAGCTCTATGGCTACACCTTC. Translating gives CASSGQLYGYTF.

CDR3 sequence reads: CAWRRRGEQFF. The DNA for the CDR3 is TGTGCCTGGAGAAGGAGGGGTGAGCAGTTCTTC. This sequence joins TRBV30 and TRBJ2-1, with D possibly matching TRBD2 (6 bases). Germline CDR1 GTSNPN, CDR2 SVGIG (reference sequence). The CDR3 totals 11 residues. Between the trimmed V and J ends, which lost 3 bases and 9 bases, there was a span of 9 bases.

The gene calls are TRBV5-4 and TRBJ1-2; 7 bases match TRBD1. This CDR3 has 15 residues. CDR1 SGHNT and CDR2 YYREEE come from the germline V gene (reference sequence). V shed 4 bases, J shed 4 bases, and the junction held 10 bases outside the gene matches. CDR3 in amino acids: CASSQQGPPGYGYTF. DNA of the CDR3: TGTGCCAGCAGCCAACAGGGGCCACCGGGCTATGGCTACACCTTC.

The chain combines TRBV6-5 with TRBJ1-3; no firm D call. This CDR3 is built from 15 residues. CDR1 is MNHEY, CDR2 SVGAGI, per germline. Trimming cost V 6 bases and J 0 bases, with 12 bases left between them. The CDR3 DNA sequence: TGTGCCAGCAGCAGCGGGAGGATCTCTGGAAACACCATATATTTT. This translates into CASSSGRISGNTIYF.

This clone was detected only once. This rearrangement joins TRBV6-5 to TRBJ1-1; 9 bases map to TRBD1. The CDR3 is made up of 15 amino acids. Germline V gene data show CDR1 as MNHEY and CDR2 as SVGAGI. J gave up 1 base and V 2 bases, and 2 bases lay outside the gene matches. CDR3 nucleotide sequence: TGTGCCAGCAGTTACCCGGGACAGGGGAACACTGAAGCTTTCTTT. Translating gives CASSYPGQGNTEAFF.

The chain combines TRBV7-8 with TRBJ2-7, with TRBD1 matching over 9 bases. V shed 1 base, J shed 5 bases, and the junction held 6 bases outside the gene matches. The CDR3 is 15 amino acids. Germline lookup yields CDR1 SGHVS and CDR2 FQNEAQ. DNA of the CDR3: TGTGCCAGCAGCTTAGGGACAGGGGCCCCCCACGAGCAGTACTTC. Its translation: CASSLGTGAPHEQYF.

The gene calls are TRBV19 and TRBJ2-7, with 12 nucleotides matching TRBD2. The germline CDR1 and CDR2 sequences are LNHDA and SQIVND (reference sequence). Germline trimming cut 8 bases from V and 2 bases from J; bases unmatched to any gene: 10. The CDR3 runs to 16 residues. The CDR3 loop is CASQTSGGVLPYEQYF. CDR3 bases: TGTGCCAGTCAGACTAGCGGGGGCGTTCTTCCCTACGAGCAGTACTTC.

This chain uses TRBV4-1 with TRBJ2-6; the D is unclear. The CDR3 has 21 amino acids. Trimming removed 0 bases from V and 4 bases from J, with 25 bases in between. Germline values: CDR1 MGHRA, CDR2 YSYEKL. CDR3 sequence: CASSQDAMSRQVKVGANVLTF. The CDR3 coding sequence is TGCGCCAGCAGCCAAGATGCAATGAGCCGGCAGGTTAAAGTCGGGGCCAACGTCCTGACTTTC.

The chain carries TRBV18 and TRBJ1-2, with D possibly being TRBD1 (6 bases). The CDR3 is 13 residues long. Trimming took 4 bases from V and 6 from J, leaving 12 bases between them. The germline CDR1 and CDR2 sequences are KGHSH and LQKENI. The CDR3 DNA reads TGTGCCAGCTCACGGGGGGCCGAGGATGGCTACACCTTC. Translation gives CASSRGAEDGYTF.

The gene calls are TRBV5-1 and TRBJ2-2; a weak D match, TRBD2 (5 bases). The CDR3 covers 13 residues. Germline loops: CDR1 SGHRS, CDR2 YFSETQ. The V end was cut by 2 bases, the J end by 8 bases, with 10 bases between. The CDR3 DNA follows: TGCGCCAGCAGCTTTACTAGAGCTGGGGAGCTGTTTTTT. Translated: CASSFTRAGELFF.

This clone was picked up one time. The genes are TRBV10-2 and TRBJ1-5; a weak D match, TRBD1 (5 bases). The length of the CDR3 is 14 residues. The germline V and J ends were trimmed by 6 bases and 2 bases, with 11 bases remaining between them. Looked up from germline, CDR1 is WSHSY and CDR2 is SAAADI. This CDR3 is CASRSGQGNQPQHF. The CDR3 DNA reads as TGCGCCAGCAGGTCGGGGCAGGGCAATCAGCCCCAGCATTTT.

The CDR3 DNA reads TGTGCCAGTAGCACCCAGGGGGGGGGCACAGATACGCAGTATTTT. It codes for CASSTQGGGTDTQYF. The chain employs TRBV19 and TRBJ2-3; tentatively, D is TRBD1 or TRBD2 (7 bases each). Germline CDR1 reads LNHDA; CDR2 reads SQIVND (reference sequence). This CDR3 is 15 amino acids long. V was pared by 6 bases and J by 1 base, with 14 bases between.

The chain carries TRBV12-3 or TRBV12-4 and TRBJ1-1; tentative D call: TRBD1 (5 bases). The V gene lost 5 bases and the J gene lost 4 bases, with 11 bases spanning the gap. The CDR3 is 13 amino acids. The CDR3 nucleotides read TGTGCCAGCAGTACTGGGACGGCCACTGAAGCTTTCTTT. Translated: CASSTGTATEAFF.

V and J are TRBV5-1 and TRBJ1-2, with 8 bases aligning to TRBD1. There are 13 residues in the CDR3. V shed 2 bases, J shed 4 bases, and the junction held 1 base outside the gene matches. CDR1 is SGHRS, CDR2 YFSETQ, per germline. The CDR3 here is CASSFGQGYGYTF. Written as DNA, the CDR3 is TGCGCCAGCAGCTTCGGACAGGGCTATGGCTACACCTTC.

V is TRBV9 and J is TRBJ2-7; a weak D match, TRBD1 (6 bases). The CDR3 sequence is 14 residues long. Looked up from germline, CDR1 is SGDLS and CDR2 is YYNGEE. V lost 0 bases to trimming and J lost 7 bases, with 14 bases between them. The CDR3 nucleotides are TGTGCCAGCAGCGTAGAAGGACAGTCTCAGGAGCAGTACTTC. Its translation: CASSVEGQSQEQYF.